This T cell receptor (beta chain) originates from a study of blood T cell repertoires in COVID-19. Study-level background: Samples came from the United States, Italy and Spain, spanning acute and convalescent COVID-19. Sample material is recorded as cDNA or gDNA derived from T cells, B-cell-depleted T cells, or PBMCs.

Seattle's cohort entered during active infection and was followed longitudinally. In the original analysis: Nucleated cell number was recorded as an estimate derived from reference gene primer amplification. This table comes from immunoSEQ multiplex PCR, and its TCRdb copy is limited to in-frame clones, with some not included. The DNA gave D and trimming, while V, J and clone size come from that table. The data show about 350,000 clones, with 89% seen just once and approximately 4.1% held by the top ten. Material for sequencing was peripheral blood. This TCR derives from a woman aged 55-75 years with COVID-19, enrolled during active disease.

As DNA, the CDR3 is TGCGCCAGCAGCATAGGACTAGCGGGGGGTCGTGCTAGCACAGATACGCAGTATTTT. Translating gives CASSIGLAGGRASTDTQYF. The chain couples TRBV5-1 to TRBJ2-3; 14 bases align to TRBD2. The germline V gene encodes CDR1 SGHRS and CDR2 YFSETQ. V lost 4 bases, J lost 0 bases, and 10 bases stayed unmatched. There are 19 residues in the CDR3.